The source of this T cell receptor (beta chain) is a study of shared clonotypes between healthy human individuals (dated by TCRdb to the early 2020s). Context from the whole study: The cohort included a few men and a couple of women between 18 and 49 years of age. Leukapheresis yielded between about 0.94 and 9.5 billion PBMCs per donor. The study deeply sequenced blood TCR repertoires of about 5 healthy adults to estimate repertoire size and the extent of clonotype sharing between individuals. To increase sequencing depth and limit assay-specific biases, TCR repertoire library preparation and sequencing were carried out by different laboratories using diverse techniques.

The donors were healthy, HIV-negative adults who had no recently reported acute infections or vaccinations. Every donor was a Caucasian adult residing in Nashville, Tennessee, USA. In the unsorted samples, 90 million to 100 million PBMCs were counted, and genomic DNA was extracted using the QIAamp DNA Blood Mini kit. Blood was obtained by leukapheresis, after which PBMCs were separated by Ficoll-Histopaque density gradient centrifugation and cryopreserved in liquid nitrogen vapor phase. Using the deep immunoSEQ assay, multiplex PCR amplified TCR CDR3 regions from genomic DNA. For each cell subset, the extracted genomic DNA was distributed evenly across all wells of several immunoSEQ 96-well plates, and each plate served as one replicate. Each replicate PCR for unsorted PBMC received about 0.3 ug genomic DNA, equal to around 30,000 T cell genomes. Ten immunoSEQ deep assay plates were used to sequence unsorted PBMC genomic DNA. Purified libraries were measured with a Qubit 3.0 fluorometer, size-checked on a Bioanalyzer 2100, and measured again with the KAPA Library Quantification kit. Every immunoSEQ 96-well plate was sequenced on a dedicated single-read 150-cycle Illumina NextSeq 550 flow cell. The original pipeline was this. The immunoSEQ output contained only junctional sequences without quality scores, so filtering could not match that applied to full-length reads. Sequences were annotated with PyIR, a Python wrapper for IgBLAST v1.9, using IMGT germline references to assign V/J genes and CDR3. Reads were removed for weak V/J assignments (E-value above 1e-6), missing CDR3, stop codons, out-of-frame junctions, or ambiguous translated residues. V3J clonotypes were defined as sequences sharing an identical inferred V gene, J gene, and CDR3 amino acid sequence. Percentage overlap between repertoires was computed as shared unique clonotypes divided by the size of the smaller repertoire. Repertoire richness was assessed with RTK rarefaction, the Chao1 estimator, and Recon v2.1 estimates of unobserved clonotypes. TCRdb limited this immuneACCESS table to in-frame rearrangements with V and J called. A share of clones is missing; checked studies link under half to unresolved V genes, and the rest is unexplained. The V and J calls and clone size come from that table; D and trimming were worked out from the DNA. This sample holds 400,000 to 500,000 clones; over 65% were observed only once. Of the sample, under 15% falls within the top ten clones.

Regarding this clone: The antigen this receptor binds is unknown. No much larger clone exists at a distance of one base, and base qualities are not known.

Points the paper makes about the study in general: Pairwise subsampling indicated that sequencing depth was expected to affect the degree of clonotype sharing among donors. The small number of donors limited the genetic and exposure-history diversity represented. Sampling was restricted to blood, and TCR repertoires in tissue are likely to differ from TCR repertoires in blood.

Here V drops 3 bases and J drops 2 bases, and the junction holds 8 bases not matched to any gene. The CDR3 starts with the cysteine, ends with the phenylalanine, and has 16 residues. Only the CDR3 DNA is retained, 48 bases long and in frame from the first base. Taken from the germline V gene, the CDR1 and CDR2 loops are MDHEN and SYDVKM. The TCR was taken from a woman aged 35 to 49 in good health. Some clones in this sample may be carry-over from other donors' samples. Sequenced material: PBMCs. Recombination connected TRBV28 to TRBJ2-5; 8 bases in between match TRBD2. The CDR3 sequence is CASSFSGRAGQETQYF. The DNA reads as follows: TGTGCCAGCAGTTTTTCCGGGAGGGCCGGGCAAGAGACCCAGTACTTC. When the CDR3 is completed using the reference TRBV28 and TRBJ2-5 genes on either side, the full variable domain is DVKVTQSSRYLVKRTGEKVFLECVQDMDHENMFWYRQDPGLGLRLIYFSYDVKMKEKGDIPEGYSVSREKKERFSLILESASTNQTSMYLCASSFSGRAGQETQYFGPGTRLLVL.